Listed here are 10 T cell receptor beta chains from one sample, sequenced in a study of OX40 agonist ivuxolimab in advanced cancers. Some clones are missing from TCRdb's copy, which holds only in-frame ones; the method was immunoSEQ multiplex PCR. The sample yields about 110,000 clones, approximately 90% seen once. The starting material was CD4+ or CD8+ T cells sorted from blood, obtained in a trial of the OX40 agonist ivuxolimab. The source is an adult with an advanced solid tumor such as melanoma, head and neck, liver or kidney cancer.

This chain links TRBV10-3 with TRBJ2-1; TRBD2 aligns across 9 bases. CDR1 and CDR2 (germline): ENHRY, SYGVKD. The CDR3 loop spans 16 amino acids. The V and J ends lost 1 base and 6 bases, in that order; junction bases with no gene match: 7. The CDR3 coding sequence is TGTGCCATCAGTGAGTACCCAGCGGGGGGACGCAATGAGCAGTTCTTC. It codes for CAISEYPAGGRNEQFF.

The chain combines TRBV30 with TRBJ2-7; D remains ambiguous. CDR1 is GTSNPN and CDR2 is SVGIG in the germline V gene (reference sequence). The ends were cut back, 2 bases at V and 4 bases at J, with 6 bases in the middle. The CDR3 covers 11 residues. Here the CDR3 reads CAWSTSYEQYF. CDR3 DNA: TGTGCCTGGAGTACGAGTTACGAGCAGTACTTC. The variable domain in full, with the rest retrieved from reference TRBV30 and TRBJ2-7, is SQTIHQWPATLVQPVGSPLSLECTVEGTSNPNLYWYRQAAGRGLQLLFYSVGIGQISSEVPQNLSASRPQDRQFILSSKKLLLSDSGFYLCAWSTSYEQYFGPGTRLTVT.

The rearrangement links TRBV5-5 to TRBJ1-1; D is unclear. The germline V gene has CDR1 SGHKS and CDR2 YYEKEE (reference sequence). CDR3 length: 13 residues. Trimming removed 0 bases at V and 4 bases at J, with 7 bases between. As DNA, the CDR3 is TGTGCCAGCAGCTTGGGAGAGGGCACTGAAGCTTTCTTT. Translation gives CASSLGEGTEAFF. Variable domain in full (rest from reference TRBV5-5 and TRBJ1-1): DAGVTQSPTHLIKTRGQQVTLRCSPISGHKSVSWYQQVLGQGPQFIFQYYEKEERGRGNFPDRFSARQFPNYSSELNVNALLLGDSALYLCASSLGEGTEAFFGQGTRLTVV.

The CDR3 loop reads CASSYTGTGFGEQYF. For the CDR3, the DNA is TGTGCCAGCAGCTACACCGGGACAGGGTTCGGCGAGCAGTACTTC. The chain employs TRBV11-2 and TRBJ2-7, with 9 nucleotides matching TRBD1. The CDR3 has 15 residues. The germline V gene has CDR1 SGHAT and CDR2 FQNNGV. Trimming took 4 bases from V and 6 from J; bases not matched to a gene: 10.

The V gene is TRBV6-5, the J gene TRBJ1-6; 7 nucleotides line up with TRBD1. Trimming at V came to 7 bases and at J to 4 bases, leaving 7 bases not matched to a gene. The germline gives CDR1 MNHEY, CDR2 SVGAGI. This CDR3 has 15 residues. CDR3 residues: CASKVAGQYNSPLHF. CDR3 nucleotide sequence: TGTGCCAGCAAGGTCGCGGGACAGTATAATTCACCCCTCCACTTT.

This chain links TRBV7-2 with TRBJ1-4, with a weak D call TRBD1 (5 bases). Trimming shortened V by 5 bases and J by 1 base, and 11 bases separated the two germline ends. The CDR3 extends over 15 amino acids. Germline V lookup: CDR1 SGHTA, CDR2 FQGNSA. Here the CDR3 reads CASSLKGVTNEKLFF. In DNA, the CDR3 is TGTGCCAGCAGCCTAAAAGGGGTAACTAATGAAAAACTGTTTTTT.

The chain couples TRBV5-1 to TRBJ2-2; the D gene is possibly TRBD2 (5 bases). CDR1 SGHRS and CDR2 YFSETQ come from the germline V gene. The CDR3 extends over 15 amino acids. V shed 2 bases and J shed 0 bases, with 8 bases lying between them. In DNA form, the CDR3 reads TGCGCCAGCAGCTTCGGCGGGTCGAACACCGGGGAGCTGTTTTTT. This sequence encodes CASSFGGSNTGELFF.

The CDR3 nucleotides are TGTGCCAGCATCCCAGGGGGTCAATGGGGCACAGATACGCAGTATTTT. Encoded protein: CASIPGGQWGTDTQYF. V usage is TRBV28 and J usage is TRBJ2-3; TRBD1 agrees at 7 bases. This CDR3 spans 16 amino acids. After removal of 7 bases from V and 1 base from J, the junction contained 11 bases not matched to a gene. CDR1 and CDR2 from the germline V gene are MDHEN and SYDVKM.

The chain couples TRBV2 to TRBJ2-3; no clear D gene. There are 13 residues in the CDR3. CDR1 and CDR2 (germline): SNHLY, FYNNEI. V lost 1 base, J lost 2 bases, and 4 bases lay in between. The CDR3 protein is CASSEGVTDTQYF. The CDR3 DNA reads as TGTGCCAGCAGTGAAGGTGTCACAGATACGCAGTATTTT.

The rearrangement uses TRBV11-2 and TRBJ2-5, with 7 bases matching TRBD1. The V segment lost 2 bases and the J segment 2 bases; nucleotides outside the gene matches: 8. Germline loops: CDR1 SGHAT, CDR2 FQNNGV. The CDR3 sequence is 16 residues long. The CDR3 spells CASSLSLGQRQETQYF. The DNA for the CDR3 is TGTGCCAGCAGCTTAAGTTTGGGACAGAGACAAGAGACCCAGTACTTC.